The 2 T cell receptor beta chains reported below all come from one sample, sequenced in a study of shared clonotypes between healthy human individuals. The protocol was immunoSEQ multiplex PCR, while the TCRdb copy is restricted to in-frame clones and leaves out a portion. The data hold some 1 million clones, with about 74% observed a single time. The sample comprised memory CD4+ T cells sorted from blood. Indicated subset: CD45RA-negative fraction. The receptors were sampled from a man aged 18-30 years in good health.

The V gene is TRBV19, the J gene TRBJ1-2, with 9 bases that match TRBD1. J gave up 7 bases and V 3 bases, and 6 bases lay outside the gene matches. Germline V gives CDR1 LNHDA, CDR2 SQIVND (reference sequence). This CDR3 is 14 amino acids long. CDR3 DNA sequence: TGTGCCAGTAGTATTTTACAGGGGGCTGGTGGCTACACCTTC. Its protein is CASSILQGAGGYTF.

CDR3 sequence reads: CASSFSDRAGEQYF. CDR3 in DNA: TGTGCCAGCAGCTTTTCGGACAGGGCGGGGGAGCAGTACTTC. The V call is TRBV11-2, the J call TRBJ2-7; 8 nucleotides match TRBD1. From germline, CDR1 is SGHAT and CDR2 FQNNGV. There are 14 residues in the CDR3. V was clipped by 3 bases and J by 7 bases; unmatched bases: 8.